This T cell receptor (beta chain) is from a study of cytomegalovirus exposure and HLA in healthy donors. This clone was observed a handful of times. Its target is not known. Findings and caveats of the study: When a later analysis compared HLA-associated TCR beta chains with equally common others, the HLA-associated chains turned out to be more clonally expanded and to have lower generation probabilities.

60 Vbeta and 13 Jbeta primers were used in PCR. Assay used: immunoSEQ multiplex PCR; TCRdb lists only in-frame clones, some missing. Seen here are 140,000 or so clones, over 70% observed once, and the top ten hold around 1.7%. Sequencing was done on a sample of PBMCs. The receptor was isolated from a woman aged 40 to 49 in good health and CMV-seronegative.

The DNA for the CDR3 is TGTGCCAGTAGTATAGGAGACAGGGGGTATACAGATACGCAGTATTTT. Amino acids: CASSIGDRGYTDTQYF. The J gene is TRBJ2-3, the V gene TRBV19, with 9 bases matching TRBD1. V shed 1 base and J 3 bases; nucleotides not matched to a gene: 5. Germline V gene lookup returns CDR1 LNHDA and CDR2 SQIVND (reference sequence). The length of the CDR3 is 16 residues.